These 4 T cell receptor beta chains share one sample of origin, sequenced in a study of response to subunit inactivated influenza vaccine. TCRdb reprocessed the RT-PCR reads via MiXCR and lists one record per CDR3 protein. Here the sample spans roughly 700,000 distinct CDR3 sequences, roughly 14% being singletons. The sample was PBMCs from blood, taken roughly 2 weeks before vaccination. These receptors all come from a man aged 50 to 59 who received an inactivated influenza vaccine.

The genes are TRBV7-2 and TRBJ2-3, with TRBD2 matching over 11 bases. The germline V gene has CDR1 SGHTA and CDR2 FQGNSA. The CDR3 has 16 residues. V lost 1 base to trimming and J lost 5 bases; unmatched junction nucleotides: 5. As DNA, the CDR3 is TGTGCCAGCAGCTTAGGACTAGCGGGGCTGCGAGATACGCAGTATTTT. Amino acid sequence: CASSLGLAGLRDTQYF.

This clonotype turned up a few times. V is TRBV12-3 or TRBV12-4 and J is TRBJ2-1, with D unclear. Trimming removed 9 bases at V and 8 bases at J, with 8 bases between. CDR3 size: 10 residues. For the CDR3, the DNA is TGTGCCAGTTCTACTTATGAGCAGTTCTTC. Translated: CASSTYEQFF.

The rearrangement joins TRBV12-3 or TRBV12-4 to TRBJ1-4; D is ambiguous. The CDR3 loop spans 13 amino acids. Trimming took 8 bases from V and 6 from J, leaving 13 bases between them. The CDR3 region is CASRGRGDEKLFF. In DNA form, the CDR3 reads TGTGCCAGCCGCGGGCGAGGTGATGAAAAACTGTTTTTT.

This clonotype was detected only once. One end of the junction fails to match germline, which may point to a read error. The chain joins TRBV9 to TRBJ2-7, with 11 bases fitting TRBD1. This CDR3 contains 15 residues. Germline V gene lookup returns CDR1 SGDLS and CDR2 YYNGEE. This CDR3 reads CASSSGQGVVGEQNF. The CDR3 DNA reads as TGTGCCAGCAGCTCGGGACAGGGGGTTGTGGGCGAGCAGAACTTC.